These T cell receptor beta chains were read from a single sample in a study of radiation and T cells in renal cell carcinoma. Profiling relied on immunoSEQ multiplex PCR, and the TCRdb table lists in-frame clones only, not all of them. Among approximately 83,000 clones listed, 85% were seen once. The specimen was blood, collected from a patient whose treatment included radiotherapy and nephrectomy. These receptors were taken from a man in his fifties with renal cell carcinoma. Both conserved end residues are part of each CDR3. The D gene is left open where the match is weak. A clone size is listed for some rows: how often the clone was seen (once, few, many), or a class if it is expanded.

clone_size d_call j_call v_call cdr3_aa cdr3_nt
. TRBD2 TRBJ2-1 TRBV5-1 CASSIRTSGGNNEQFF TGCGCCAGCAGCATAAGGACTAGCGGGGGTAACAATGAGCAGTTCTTC
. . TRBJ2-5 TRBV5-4 CASSLGQDETQYF TGTGCCAGCAGCTTGGGACAGGACGAGACCCAGTACTTC
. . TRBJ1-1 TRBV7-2 CASSLGGANTEAFF TGTGCCAGCAGCTTGGGGGGCGCGAACACTGAAGCTTTCTTT
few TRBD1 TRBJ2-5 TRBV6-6 CASSLQGSGETQYF TGTGCCAGCAGTTTACAGGGGTCGGGCGAGACCCAGTACTTC
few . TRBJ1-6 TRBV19 CASSIRGSDNSPLHF TGTGCCAGTAGTATAAGGGGCAGTGATAATTCACCCCTCCACTTT
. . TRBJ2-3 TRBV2 CASLLASTDTQYF TGTGCCAGCTTGTTAGCGAGCACAGATACGCAGTATTTT
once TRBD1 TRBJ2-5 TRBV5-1 CASSPLRGQGKETQYF TGCGCCAGCAGCCCCTTGAGGGGGCAGGGCAAAGAGACCCAGTACTTC
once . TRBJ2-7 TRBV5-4 CASSRGTGYSYEQYF TGTGCCAGCAGCCGGGGAACAGGGTATAGTTACGAGCAGTACTTC
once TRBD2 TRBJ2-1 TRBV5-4 CASSLIAGVMVEQFF TGTGCCAGCAGCTTGATAGCGGGAGTTATGGTTGAGCAGTTCTTC
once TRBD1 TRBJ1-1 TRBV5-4 CASSGGQGIYTEAFF TGTGCCAGCAGCGGGGGACAGGGCATTTACACTGAAGCTTTCTTT
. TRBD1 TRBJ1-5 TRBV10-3 CAIRRQGSNQPQHF TGTGCCATCAGACGACAGGGATCCAATCAGCCCCAGCATTTT
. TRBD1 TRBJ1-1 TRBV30 CAWREQGRVNTEAFF TGTGCCTGGAGGGAACAGGGGAGGGTGAACACTGAAGCTTTCTTT
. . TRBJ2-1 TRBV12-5 CASGYLGTGSKRLAPGIYNEQFF TGTGCTAGTGGTTATCTCGGGACAGGGAGTAAAAGACTAGCGCCAGGGATCTACAATGAGCAGTTCTTC
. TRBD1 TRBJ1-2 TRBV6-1 CASTSGTDLLYGYTF TGTGCCAGCACCTCCGGGACAGACTTACTCTATGGCTACACCTTC
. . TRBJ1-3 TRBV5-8 CASSLGLTSGNTIYF TGTGCCAGCAGCTTGGGGCTGACCTCTGGAAACACCATATATTTT
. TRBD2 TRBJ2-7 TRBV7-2 CASSLAGGGPYEQYF TGTGCCAGCAGCTTAGCCGGGGGAGGGCCCTACGAGCAGTACTTC
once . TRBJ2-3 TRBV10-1 CASSEGPRVTDTQYF TGCGCCAGCAGTGAAGGCCCGCGGGTCACAGATACGCAGTATTTT
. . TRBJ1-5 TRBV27 CASGSRRSQPQHF TGTGCCAGCGGGTCAAGGAGAAGTCAGCCCCAGCATTTT
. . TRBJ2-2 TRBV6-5 CASSYNGESGELFF TGTGCCAGCAGTTACAACGGGGAGTCCGGGGAGCTGTTTTTT
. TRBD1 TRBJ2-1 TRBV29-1 CSVDEGAGDEQFF TGCAGCGTTGATGAGGGGGCAGGCGATGAGCAGTTCTTC
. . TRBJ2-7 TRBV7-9 CASSLGLGYEQYF TGTGCCAGCAGCTTAGGGTTGGGGTACGAGCAGTACTTC
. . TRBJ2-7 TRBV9 CASSAGTHTYEQYF TGTGCCAGCAGCGCCGGGACACATACGTACGAGCAGTACTTC
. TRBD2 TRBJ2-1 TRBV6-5 CASSPGTSGGTTEFF TGTGCCAGCAGTCCCGGGACTAGCGGGGGAACAACCGAGTTCTTC
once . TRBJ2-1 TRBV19 CASSQGRWNEQFF TGTGCCAGTAGTCAGGGCCGTTGGAATGAGCAGTTCTTC
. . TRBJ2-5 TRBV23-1 CASSRGGPRVSQYF TGCGCCAGTTCTCGAGGGGGGCCCAGAGTGTCCCAGTACTTC
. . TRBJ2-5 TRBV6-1 CASSEAAQTSQETQYF TGTGCCAGCAGTGAAGCGGCTCAGACGTCCCAAGAGACCCAGTACTTC
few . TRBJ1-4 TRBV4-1 CASSHRNEKLFF TGCGCCAGCAGCCATCGAAATGAAAAACTGTTTTTT
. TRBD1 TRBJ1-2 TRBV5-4 CASSARDSGYTF TGTGCCAGCAGCGCGCGGGACAGCGGCTACACCTTC
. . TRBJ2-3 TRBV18 CASSPPSSPDTQYF TGTGCCAGCTCACCACCGAGTTCTCCAGATACGCAGTATTTT
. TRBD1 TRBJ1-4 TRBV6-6 CASSKDRVGEKLFF TGTGCCAGCAGTAAGGACAGGGTCGGAGAAAAACTGTTTTTT
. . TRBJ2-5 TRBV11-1 CASSFSETQYF TGTGCCAGCAGCTTTAGTGAGACCCAGTACTTC
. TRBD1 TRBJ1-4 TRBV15 CATRPTGGEKLFF TGTGCCACCAGGCCGACAGGGGGTGAAAAACTGTTTTTT
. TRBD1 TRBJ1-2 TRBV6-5 CASSSGTGVFGGYTF TGTGCCAGCAGCTCCGGGACAGGGGTATTTGGCGGCTACACCTTC
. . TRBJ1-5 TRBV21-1 CASSSAGGYSNQPQHF TGTGCCAGCAGCAGCGCAGGGGGCTATAGCAATCAGCCCCAGCATTTT
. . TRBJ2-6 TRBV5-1 CASSLESGSGANVLTF TGCGCCAGCAGCTTGGAGAGCGGATCCGGGGCCAACGTCCTGACTTTC
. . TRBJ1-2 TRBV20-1 CSAPNSVGYTF TGCAGTGCTCCGAATTCAGTTGGCTACACCTTC
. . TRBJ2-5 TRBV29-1 CSVEDGQGKTQYF TGCAGCGTTGAAGATGGGCAGGGTAAGACCCAGTACTTC
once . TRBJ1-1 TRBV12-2 CASRLDGPGKAFF TGTGCAAGTCGCTTAGACGGGCCGGGCAAGGCTTTCTTT
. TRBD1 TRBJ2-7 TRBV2 CASRDRAHEQYF TGTGCCAGCAGGGACAGGGCCCACGAGCAGTACTTC
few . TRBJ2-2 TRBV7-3 CASSLNGPGDTGELFF TGTGCCAGCAGCTTAAACGGTCCAGGGGACACCGGGGAGCTGTTTTTT
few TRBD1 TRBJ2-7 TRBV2 CASLPDRGTPYEQYF TGTGCCAGCCTTCCTGACAGGGGAACCCCCTACGAGCAGTACTTC
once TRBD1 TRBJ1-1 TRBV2 CASTLTGGGTEAFF TGTGCCAGCACCTTGACAGGGGGGGGAACTGAAGCTTTCTTT
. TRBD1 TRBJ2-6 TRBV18 CASSSIQGAGANVLTF TGTGCCAGCTCATCGATACAGGGGGCTGGGGCCAACGTCCTGACTTTC
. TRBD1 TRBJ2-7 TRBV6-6 CASTPGQTYEQYF TGTGCCAGCACACCGGGACAGACCTACGAGCAGTACTTC
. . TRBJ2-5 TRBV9 CASSPRTARQETQYF TGTGCCAGCAGCCCCCGGACGGCCCGCCAAGAGACCCAGTACTTC
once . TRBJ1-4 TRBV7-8 CASSRGRNEKLFF TGTGCCAGCAGCCGCGGCAGGAATGAAAAACTGTTTTTT
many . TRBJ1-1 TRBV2 CASNQGITEAFF TGTGCCAGCAATCAGGGTATCACTGAAGCTTTCTTT
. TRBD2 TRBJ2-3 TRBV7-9 CASSPMGGRSNTDTQYF TGTGCCAGCAGCCCTATGGGCGGGAGGTCAAACACAGATACGCAGTATTTT
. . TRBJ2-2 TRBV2 CASSQYVSGELFF TGTGCCAGCAGTCAGTACGTGAGCGGGGAGCTGTTTTTT
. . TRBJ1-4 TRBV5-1 CASSLGFGSAGEKLFF TGCGCCAGCAGCTTGGGGTTTGGCTCAGCCGGCGAAAAACTGTTTTTT
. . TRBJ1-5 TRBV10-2 CASNPGNINHNQPQHF TGCGCCAGCAACCCCGGAAACATAAATCACAATCAGCCCCAGCATTTT